This TCR beta chain was recorded in a study of cytomegalovirus exposure and HLA in healthy donors. Overall study findings and caveats: Association of a missense DCLRE1C variant with TCR beta V- and J-gene trimming was reported in a later analysis. Highly shared sequence variants in one cluster were likely a sequencing artifact.

Healthy donors of bone marrow made up the group. Comments on this clone: The antigen is undetermined.

Primers included in the PCR were 60 Vbeta and 13 Jbeta primers. TCRdb's copy holds only in-frame clones and misses some; the assay was immunoSEQ multiplex PCR. The data contain about 190,000 clones, approximately 80% of them singletons. This CDR3 comprises 15 residues. In germline, CDR1 is MGHRA, CDR2 YSYEKL. The germline V and J ends were trimmed by 0 bases and 0 bases, with 9 bases remaining between them. Sequenced: PBMCs. The receptor comes from a woman in her twenties or thirties in good health and CMV-seropositive. This sequence joins TRBV4-1 and TRBJ2-7; possibly TRBD2 for D (6 bases). CDR3 region: CASSQEGGSSYEQYF. For the CDR3, the DNA is TGCGCCAGCAGCCAAGAGGGGGGTAGCTCCTACGAGCAGTACTTC.